The TCR beta chain under discussion was sequenced for a study of blood T cell repertoires in COVID-19. Overall study: From the United States, Italy and Spain came samples of acute and convalescent COVID-19.

CDR1 and CDR2 from the germline V gene are SGHAT and FQNNGV. The CDR3 contains 15 residues. Unmatched junction bases numbered 8, after V lost 3 bases and J lost 5 bases. Comment on this clone: In the same sample, other DNA sequences code for this CDR3.

Per the study methods: Scientists estimated how many nucleated cells there were by amplifying reference gene primers. Sequencing used immunoSEQ multiplex PCR; TCRdb keeps in-frame clones, though not all of them. V, J and clone size are those of that table, while D and trimming were read from the DNA. Of about 71,000 clones listed, roughly 90% were seen once; the top ten hold roughly 2%. The specimen sequenced was peripheral blood. The V call is TRBV11-2, the J call TRBJ1-1; 8 bases agree with TRBD1. The source of this sequence is a man in his thirties or forties with acute or convalescent COVID-19. Here the CDR3 reads CASSFSGGLGTEAFF. The CDR3 coding sequence is TGTGCCAGCAGCTTTTCAGGGGGCCTAGGGACTGAAGCTTTCTTT. The variable domain in full, with the rest retrieved from reference TRBV11-2 and TRBJ1-1, is EAGVAQSPRYKIIEKRQSVAFWCNPISGHATLYWYQQILGQGPKLLIQFQNNGVVDDSQLPKDRFSAERLKGVDSTLKIQPAKLEDSAVYLCASSFSGGLGTEAFFGQGTRLTVV.